This T cell receptor (beta chain) was sequenced for a study of cytomegalovirus exposure and HLA in healthy donors. Study outcomes and limitations: There were 150 to 200 TCR beta chains listed as cytomegalovirus-associated.

This clone was detected once. Its target is not known. Trimming removed 5 bases at V and 6 bases at J, with 20 bases between. This CDR3 is 16 amino acids long. Germline V gene lookup returns CDR1 LNHDA and CDR2 SQIVND (reference sequence). The primer mix had 60 Vbeta and 13 Jbeta primers. Sequenced by immunoSEQ multiplex PCR; TCRdb stores in-frame clones only, minus some. The sample carries more than 150,000 clones, under 85% recorded once. The TCR comes from a man aged 50-60 years in good health and CMV-seronegative. This chain joins TRBV19 and TRBJ2-1; maybe TRBD2 (7 bases). Sequenced: PBMCs. The CDR3 is CASSRRGGTGGNEQFF. The CDR3 nucleotides read TGTGCCAGTAGTCGAAGGGGGGGAACAGGCGGCAATGAGCAGTTCTTC.